The 22 T cell receptor beta chains listed next were all sequenced from one sample in a study of cytomegalovirus exposure and HLA in healthy donors. The PCR used 60 Vbeta and 13 Jbeta primers. This table comes from immunoSEQ multiplex PCR, and its TCRdb copy is limited to in-frame clones, with some not included. The sample contains 90,000 to 95,000 clones, around 80% of which appear only once. The specimen sequenced was PBMCs. The receptor source for this set is a man aged 25 to 40 in good health and CMV-seronegative.

V gene TRBV19 combines with J gene TRBJ2-5, with TRBD2 matching over 9 bases. Germline-derived CDR1 and CDR2 are LNHDA and SQIVND (reference sequence). The CDR3 covers 15 residues. V was pared by 5 bases and J by 8 bases, with 12 bases of the junction left unmatched. Here the CDR3 reads CASSANSGGSETQYF. DNA for the CDR3: TGTGCCAGTAGTGCCAATAGCGGGGGATCAGAAACCCAGTACTTC. Together with reference TRBV19 and TRBJ2-5, the CDR3 gives the full variable domain: DGGITQSPKYLFRKEGQNVTLSCEQNLNHDAMYWYRQDPGQGLRLIYYSQIVNDFQKGDIAEGYSVSREKKESFPLTVTSAQKNPTAFYLCASSANSGGSETQYFGPGTRLLVL.

This clone was observed a few times. The J gene is TRBJ1-6, the V gene TRBV5-6; TRBD1 matches 8 bases. CDR1 and CDR2 from the germline V gene are SGHDT and YYEEEE. CDR3 length: 13 residues. Unmatched junction bases numbered 7, after V lost 4 bases and J lost 13 bases. The CDR3 protein is CASSRQGMAPLHF. CDR3 DNA: TGTGCCAGCAGCCGACAGGGGATGGCCCCCCTCCACTTT. Drawing the rest from reference TRBV5-6 and TRBJ1-6, the complete variable domain is DAGVTQSPTHLIKTRGQQVTLRCSPKSGHDTVSWYQQALGQGPQFIFQYYEEEERQRGNFPDRFSGHQFPNYSSELNVNALLLGDSALYLCASSRQGMAPLHFGNGTRLTVT.

The chain carries TRBV11-3 and TRBJ2-1, with TRBD2 identical over 7 bases. Germline V CDR1 and CDR2: SGHNT, YENEEA. V was pared by 0 bases and J by 6 bases, with 5 bases of the junction left unmatched. The length of the CDR3 is 15 residues. CDR3 loop: CASSLDSGPFNEQFF. The CDR3 nucleotides are TGTGCCAGCAGCTTAGATAGCGGGCCATTCAATGAGCAGTTCTTC.

This sequence joins TRBV28 and TRBJ2-1; D not certain. V was clipped by 5 bases and J by 3 bases, with 8 bases between them. This CDR3 comprises 13 residues. Germline lookup yields CDR1 MDHEN and CDR2 SYDVKM. CDR3 DNA sequence: TGTGCCAGCAGTGGAACAGTCTACAATGAGCAGTTCTTC. It specifies CASSGTVYNEQFF.

V is TRBV5-4 and J is TRBJ2-5, with D hard to call. Trimming cost V 9 bases and J 4 bases, with 22 bases left between them. The CDR3 loop spans 15 amino acids. Germline CDR1 and CDR2: SGHNT and YYREEE (reference sequence). The CDR3 sequence: CATKIAADQRETQYF. The CDR3 bases are TGTGCCACCAAAATCGCGGCAGACCAACGAGAGACCCAGTACTTC.

This chain connects TRBV19 to TRBJ1-2; D perhaps matches TRBD1 (5 bases). There are 15 residues in the CDR3. Looked up from germline, CDR1 is LNHDA and CDR2 is SQIVND (reference sequence). V shed 4 bases and J shed 2 bases, with 14 bases lying between them. The CDR3 protein is CASSRVAGPNYGYTF. The CDR3 region has the DNA TGTGCCAGTAGTAGAGTGGCAGGGCCAAACTATGGCTACACCTTC.

The CDR3 reads CASSLSLEYGYTF. CDR3 DNA sequence: TGTGCCAGCAGCTTATCGCTTGAGTATGGCTACACCTTC. The chain links TRBV5-4 to TRBJ1-2; the D is unclear. Germline V gene sequence: CDR1 SGHNT, CDR2 YYREEE (reference sequence). V lost 2 bases, J lost 5 bases, and 10 bases lay in between. This CDR3 comprises 13 residues.

The genes are TRBV5-1 and TRBJ2-5; D may be TRBD2 (6 bases). This CDR3 has 15 residues. V lost 0 bases, J lost 4 bases, and 13 bases lay in between. CDR1 is SGHRS, CDR2 YFSETQ, per germline. DNA of the CDR3: TGCGCCAGCAGCTTGGGGCAGGGAGGAGGAGAGACCCAGTACTTC. As protein: CASSLGQGGGETQYF.

This clone appeared a single time. The V and J genes are TRBV6-5 and TRBJ2-6; TRBD1 is a possible D gene (5 bases). The CDR3 contains 16 residues. Germline V lookup: CDR1 MNHEY, CDR2 SVGAGI. V was clipped by 0 bases and J by 2 bases, with 8 bases between them. The CDR3, as DNA: TGTGCCAGCAGTTACTCGGGGCAAACTGGGGCCAACGTCCTGACTTTC. This sequence encodes CASSYSGQTGANVLTF.

CDR3 region: CASSLRPGGLTSYEQYV. The CDR3 coding sequence is TGTGCCAGCAGCCTAAGACCAGGGGGTCTAACCTCCTACGAGCAGTACGTC. V gene TRBV11-2 combines with J gene TRBJ2-7, with TRBD1 identical over 7 bases. The V and J ends lost 5 bases and 0 bases, in that order; junction bases with no gene match: 13. This CDR3 region has 17 residues. Germline loops: CDR1 SGHAT, CDR2 FQNNGV.

This chain uses TRBV6-1 with TRBJ2-6, with 7 bases aligning to TRBD2. The germline CDR1 and CDR2 sequences are MNHNS and SASEGT. This CDR3 is built from 15 residues. J was trimmed by 1 base and V by 6 bases; bases with no gene match: 3. CDR3 in amino acids: CASSSRGSGANVLTF. The CDR3 DNA is TGTGCCAGCAGCTCGCGGGGGTCTGGGGCCAACGTCCTGACTTTC.

V and J are TRBV14 and TRBJ1-2; 8 nucleotides align to TRBD1. Germline CDR1 reads SGHDN; CDR2 reads FVKESK. The ends lost 10 bases at V and 5 bases at J; junction bases unmatched: 15. CDR3 length: 15 amino acids. The CDR3, as DNA: TGTGCCACCAAAGCCTTAGGACAGGGTCGATATGGCTACACCTTC. Its protein is CATKALGQGRYGYTF.

The CDR3 is CSVLTGLPAGGYTF. The CDR3 DNA follows: TGCAGCGTTCTGACGGGGCTACCAGCGGGTGGCTACACCTTC. This rearrangement joins TRBV29-1 to TRBJ1-2, with D perhaps TRBD1 (5 bases). V lost 5 bases and J 7 bases, leaving 20 bases between the germline ends. This CDR3 region has 14 residues. Germline V gene lookup returns CDR1 SQVTM and CDR2 ANQGSEA. The full variable domain, with the rest looked up from reference TRBV29-1 and TRBJ1-2, is SAVISQKPSRDICQRGTSLTIQCQVDSQVTMMFWYRQQPGQSLTLIATANQGSEATYESGFVIDKFPISRPNLTFSTLTVSNMSPEDSSIYLCSVLTGLPAGGYTFGSGTRLTVV.

This clone was seen a few times. This chain connects TRBV6-5 to TRBJ1-6; 11 bases are a match to TRBD1. Germline CDR1 MNHEY, CDR2 SVGAGI. J lost 8 bases, V lost 6 bases, and 6 bases had no gene match. There are 15 residues in the CDR3. For the CDR3, the DNA is TGTGCCAGCAGGGCTTGGACAGGGGGCGATTCACCCCTCCACTTT. Translating it yields CASRAWTGGDSPLHF.

This clone has only one observation. The rearrangement links TRBV6-5 to TRBJ2-5; 7 bases are a match to TRBD2. Germline lookup yields CDR1 MNHEY and CDR2 SVGAGI. Unmatched junction bases numbered 5, after V lost 2 bases and J lost 2 bases. CDR3 length equals 15 residues. The CDR3 loop is CASSYLGTIQETQYF. CDR3 in DNA: TGTGCCAGCAGTTACCTTGGGACTATTCAAGAGACCCAGTACTTC.

V and J are TRBV6-6 and TRBJ1-1, with 8 bases that match TRBD1. The CDR3 loop spans 13 amino acids. CDR1 and CDR2 (germline): MNHNY, SVGAGI (reference sequence). Trimming at V came to 7 bases and at J to 4 bases, leaving 5 bases not matched to a gene. The CDR3 protein is CASKRQGFTEAFF. As DNA, the CDR3 is TGTGCCAGCAAAAGACAGGGGTTCACTGAAGCTTTCTTT.

This rearrangement joins TRBV25-1 to TRBJ2-5, with D possibly matching TRBD1 (6 bases). Germline assignment: CDR1 MGHDK and CDR2 SYGVNS. The ends were cut back, 2 bases at V and 5 bases at J, with 12 bases in the middle. This CDR3 contains 14 residues. The CDR3 nucleotides are TGTGCCAGCAGTGAACCCGGGACATTGGAGACCCAGTACTTC. Translation: CASSEPGTLETQYF.

The gene calls are TRBV7-2 and TRBJ1-2, with 7 positions matching TRBD1. From germline, CDR1 is SGHTA and CDR2 FQGNSA. V dropped 5 bases and J dropped 2; count of bases not matched to a gene: 2. This CDR3 is built from 13 residues. The CDR3 DNA reads as TGTGCCAGCAGCCCGGGACAGAACTATGGCTACACCTTC. Amino acids: CASSPGQNYGYTF.

The V call is TRBV5-1, the J call TRBJ2-1, with 7 bases that match TRBD2. There are 15 residues in the CDR3. Per germline, CDR1 SGHRS and CDR2 YFSETQ. V lost 6 bases to trimming and J lost 2 bases; unmatched junction nucleotides: 8. Written as DNA, the CDR3 is TGCGCCAGCACCCACAGCGGGAATCCCTACAATGAGCAGTTCTTC. Encoded protein: CASTHSGNPYNEQFF.

In this sample, this clone turned up a few times. V and J are TRBV2 and TRBJ1-2; no clear D gene. This CDR3 spans 14 amino acids. Germline assignment: CDR1 SNHLY and CDR2 FYNNEI. Trimming shortened V by 6 bases and J by 1 base, and 12 bases separated the two germline ends. The CDR3 DNA reads as TGTGCCAGCAGCGCTGGACTACTTAACTATGGCTACACCTTC. This gives the protein CASSAGLLNYGYTF.

The rearrangement joins TRBV10-3 to TRBJ2-2; TRBD2 aligns across 13 bases. V trimming: 4 bases; J trimming: 8 bases; junction bases outside the gene matches: 4. The CDR3 runs 15 residues. CDR1 ENHRY and CDR2 SYGVKD come from the germline V gene. CDR3 protein: CAISVGTSGVGELFF. In DNA form, the CDR3 reads TGTGCCATCAGTGTCGGGACTAGCGGGGTAGGGGAGCTGTTTTTT.

V usage is TRBV18 and J usage is TRBJ1-4; no clear D gene. Germline V lookup: CDR1 KGHSH, CDR2 LQKENI. This CDR3 spans 15 amino acids. Trimming took off 3 bases at V and 4 bases at J, with 12 bases between the two ends. In nucleotides, the CDR3 is TGTGCCAGCTCACCCATGCGGGAGCATAATGAAAAACTGTTTTTT. It is translated as CASSPMREHNEKLFF.